The 5 T cell receptor beta chains presented below share a single source sample, sequenced in a study of blood T cell repertoires in COVID-19. The assay was immunoSEQ multiplex PCR, and TCRdb's table has in-frame clones only and misses some. The sample contains 130,000 to 150,000 clones, around 87% of which appear only once. The sample was peripheral blood. The receptor source for this set is a woman between 55 and 75 years old with active COVID-19.

The gene calls are TRBV9 and TRBJ2-1; the match to TRBD2 covers 8 bases. The trim removed 2 bases at V and 8 bases at J, leaving 12 bases unmatched. This CDR3 has 16 residues. Per germline, CDR1 SGDLS and CDR2 YYNGEE. The CDR3 reads CASSVAPGRAGYEQFF. The CDR3 DNA is TGTGCCAGCAGCGTGGCGCCCGGGAGGGCCGGTTATGAGCAGTTCTTC.

V usage is TRBV19 and J usage is TRBJ2-3; D remains unclear. Germline loops: CDR1 LNHDA, CDR2 SQIVND (reference sequence). The CDR3 has 16 residues. V gave up 7 bases and J gave up 3 bases, with 20 bases separating them. The CDR3 DNA sequence: TGTGCCAGTAAGGTCGGTGGCGAGCGAAGAACAGATACGCAGTATTTT. This translates into CASKVGGERRTDTQYF.

The gene calls are TRBV28 and TRBJ1-3; 8 positions agree with TRBD1. CDR3 length: 15 amino acids. The junction had 7 bases not matched to a gene; V was cut back by 6 bases and J by 3 bases. Germline V gene data show CDR1 as MDHEN and CDR2 as SYDVKM. In nucleotides, the CDR3 is TGTGCCAGCAGCTCTCAGGGGGCCTTTGGAAACACCATATATTTT. Translated, it gives CASSSQGAFGNTIYF.

The V gene is TRBV11-3, the J gene TRBJ2-3; weak D call: TRBD2 (6 bases). The CDR3 contains 15 residues. The V and J ends lost 3 bases and 1 base respectively, with 11 bases between them. Germline assignment: CDR1 SGHNT and CDR2 YENEEA. CDR3: CASSLGGGRTDTQYF. The CDR3 DNA reads TGTGCCAGCAGCTTGGGGGGAGGCCGCACAGATACGCAGTATTTT.

The rearrangement joins TRBV6-2 or TRBV6-3 to TRBJ1-1, with D unresolved. CDR1 and CDR2 (germline): MNHEY, SVGEGT. This CDR3 has 12 residues. Trimming left V 4 bases short and J 3 bases short, with 6 bases between. The CDR3 DNA is TGTGCCAGCAGTTCCCATTACACTGAAGCTTTCTTT. Residues: CASSSHYTEAFF.